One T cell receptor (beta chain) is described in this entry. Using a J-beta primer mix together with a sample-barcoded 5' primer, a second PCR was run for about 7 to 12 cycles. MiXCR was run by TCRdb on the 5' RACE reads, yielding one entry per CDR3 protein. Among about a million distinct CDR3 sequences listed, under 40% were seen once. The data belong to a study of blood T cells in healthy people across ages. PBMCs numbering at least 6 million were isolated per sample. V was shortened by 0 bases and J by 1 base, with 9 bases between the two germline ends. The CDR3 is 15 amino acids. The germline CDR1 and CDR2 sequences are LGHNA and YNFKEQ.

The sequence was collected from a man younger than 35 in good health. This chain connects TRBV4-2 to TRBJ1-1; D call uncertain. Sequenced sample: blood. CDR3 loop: CASSQEGGPNTEAFF. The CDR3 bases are TGTGCCAGCAGCCAAGAAGGCGGACCGAACACTGAAGCTTTCTTT.